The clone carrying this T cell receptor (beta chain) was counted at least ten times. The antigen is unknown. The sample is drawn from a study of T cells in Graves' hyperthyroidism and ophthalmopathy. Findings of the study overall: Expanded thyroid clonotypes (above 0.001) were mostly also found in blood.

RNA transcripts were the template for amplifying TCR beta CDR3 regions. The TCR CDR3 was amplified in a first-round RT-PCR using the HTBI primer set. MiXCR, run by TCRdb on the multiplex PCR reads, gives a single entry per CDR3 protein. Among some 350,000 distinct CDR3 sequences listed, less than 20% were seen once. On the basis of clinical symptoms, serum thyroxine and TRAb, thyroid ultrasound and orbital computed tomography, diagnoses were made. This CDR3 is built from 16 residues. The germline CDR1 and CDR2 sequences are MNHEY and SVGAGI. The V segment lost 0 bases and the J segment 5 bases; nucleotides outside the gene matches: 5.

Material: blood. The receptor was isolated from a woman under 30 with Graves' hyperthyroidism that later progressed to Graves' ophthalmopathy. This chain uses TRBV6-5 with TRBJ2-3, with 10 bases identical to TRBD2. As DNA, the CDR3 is TGTGCCAGCAGTTACTCGGCTAGCGGGAGCGTAGATACGCAGTATTTT. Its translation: CASSYSASGSVDTQYF.